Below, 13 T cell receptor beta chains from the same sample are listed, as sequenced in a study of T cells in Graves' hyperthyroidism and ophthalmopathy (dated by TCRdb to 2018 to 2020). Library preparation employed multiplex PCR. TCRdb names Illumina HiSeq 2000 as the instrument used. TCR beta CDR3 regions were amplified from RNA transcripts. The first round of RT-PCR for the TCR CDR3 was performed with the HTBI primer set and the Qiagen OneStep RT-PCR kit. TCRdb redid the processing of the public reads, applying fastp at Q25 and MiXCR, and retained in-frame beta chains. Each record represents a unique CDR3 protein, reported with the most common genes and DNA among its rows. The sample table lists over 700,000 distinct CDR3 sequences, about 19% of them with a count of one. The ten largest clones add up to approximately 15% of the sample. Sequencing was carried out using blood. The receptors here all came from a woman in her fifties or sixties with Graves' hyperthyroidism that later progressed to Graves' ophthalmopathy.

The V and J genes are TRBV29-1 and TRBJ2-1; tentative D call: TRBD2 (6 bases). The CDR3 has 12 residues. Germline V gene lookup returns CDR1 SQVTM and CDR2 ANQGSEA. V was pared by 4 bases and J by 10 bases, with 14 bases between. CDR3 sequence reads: CSVAGASVEQFF. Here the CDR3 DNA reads TGCAGCGTTGCTGGGGCTAGCGTAGAGCAGTTCTTC.

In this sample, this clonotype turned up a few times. CDR3 nucleotides: TGTGCCAGCAGCCCGGGACAGGGGTGGGATGAGCAGTTCTTC. This gives the protein CASSPGQGWDEQFF. The chain has TRBV9 and TRBJ2-1; 10 bases line up with TRBD1. Germline CDR1 SGDLS, CDR2 YYNGEE. There are 14 residues in the CDR3. Unmatched junction bases numbered 6, after V lost 4 bases and J lost 8 bases.

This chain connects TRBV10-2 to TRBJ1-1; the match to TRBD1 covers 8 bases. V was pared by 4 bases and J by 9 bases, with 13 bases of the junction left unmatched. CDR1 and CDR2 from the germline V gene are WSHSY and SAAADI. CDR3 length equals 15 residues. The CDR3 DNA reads TGCGCCAGCAGTGGGGGGGGCGCGACAGGGGACAAAGCTTTCTTT. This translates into CASSGGGATGDKAFF.

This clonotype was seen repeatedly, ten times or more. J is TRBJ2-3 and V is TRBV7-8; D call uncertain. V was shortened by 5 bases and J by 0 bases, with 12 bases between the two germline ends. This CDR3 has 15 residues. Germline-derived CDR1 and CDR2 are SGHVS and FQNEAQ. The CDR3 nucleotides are TGTGCCAGCAGCACGCGGACCCTTAGCACAGATACGCAGTATTTT. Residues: CASSTRTLSTDTQYF.

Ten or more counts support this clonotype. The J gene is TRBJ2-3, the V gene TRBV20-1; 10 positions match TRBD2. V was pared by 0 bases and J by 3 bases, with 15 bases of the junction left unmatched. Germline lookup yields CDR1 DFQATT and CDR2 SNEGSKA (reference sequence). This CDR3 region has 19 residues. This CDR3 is CSARDRADSGGPQTDTQYF. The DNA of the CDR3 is TGCAGTGCTAGAGATCGGGCGGATAGCGGGGGGCCTCAAACAGATACGCAGTATTTT.

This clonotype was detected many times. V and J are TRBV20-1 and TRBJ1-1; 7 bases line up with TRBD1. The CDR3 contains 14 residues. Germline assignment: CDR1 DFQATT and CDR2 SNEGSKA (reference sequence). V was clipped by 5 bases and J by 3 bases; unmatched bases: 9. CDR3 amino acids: CSAPLQGGYTEAFF. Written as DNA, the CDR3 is TGCAGTGCTCCGCTCCAGGGGGGGTACACTGAAGCTTTCTTT.

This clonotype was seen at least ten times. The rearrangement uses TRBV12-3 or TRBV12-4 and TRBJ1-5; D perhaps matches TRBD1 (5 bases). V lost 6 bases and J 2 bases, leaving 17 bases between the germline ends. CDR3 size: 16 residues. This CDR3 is CASRSPGGGRNQPQHF. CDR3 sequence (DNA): TGTGCCAGCAGATCCCCGGGGGGGGGACGCAATCAGCCCCAGCATTTT.

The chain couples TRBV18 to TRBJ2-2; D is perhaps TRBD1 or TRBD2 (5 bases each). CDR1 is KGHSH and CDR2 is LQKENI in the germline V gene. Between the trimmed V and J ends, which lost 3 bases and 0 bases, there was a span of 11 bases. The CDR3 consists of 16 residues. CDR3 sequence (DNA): TGTGCCAGCTCACCCCGCCGGGACGCGAACACCGGGGAGCTGTTTTTT. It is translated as CASSPRRDANTGELFF.

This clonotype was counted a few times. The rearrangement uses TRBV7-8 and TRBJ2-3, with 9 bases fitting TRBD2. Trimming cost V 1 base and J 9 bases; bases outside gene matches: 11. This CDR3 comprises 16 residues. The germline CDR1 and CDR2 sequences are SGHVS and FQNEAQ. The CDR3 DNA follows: TGTGCCAGCAGCTTAGTGGGGGGACTCGCGGGGGGGACGCAGTATTTT. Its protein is CASSLVGGLAGGTQYF.

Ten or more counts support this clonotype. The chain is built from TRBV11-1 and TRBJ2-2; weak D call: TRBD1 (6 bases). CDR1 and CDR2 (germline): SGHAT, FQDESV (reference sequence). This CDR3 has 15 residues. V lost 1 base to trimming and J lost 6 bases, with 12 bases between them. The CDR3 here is CASSLVVGAPGELFF. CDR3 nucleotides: TGTGCCAGCAGCTTAGTAGTGGGGGCGCCCGGGGAGCTGTTTTTT. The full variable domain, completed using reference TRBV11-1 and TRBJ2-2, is EAEVAQSPRYKITEKSQAVAFWCDPISGHATLYWYRQILGQGPELLVQFQDESVVDDSQLPKDRFSAERLKGVDSTLKIQPAELGDSAMYLCASSLVVGAPGELFFGEGSRLTVL.

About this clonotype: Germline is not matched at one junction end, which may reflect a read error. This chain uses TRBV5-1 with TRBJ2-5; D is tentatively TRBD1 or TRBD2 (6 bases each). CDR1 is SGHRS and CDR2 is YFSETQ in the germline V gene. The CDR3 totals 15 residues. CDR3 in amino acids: CAGSRTGDNEETQYF. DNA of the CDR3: TGCGCCGGCAGCAGGACGGGGGACAATGAAGAGACCCAGTACTTC.

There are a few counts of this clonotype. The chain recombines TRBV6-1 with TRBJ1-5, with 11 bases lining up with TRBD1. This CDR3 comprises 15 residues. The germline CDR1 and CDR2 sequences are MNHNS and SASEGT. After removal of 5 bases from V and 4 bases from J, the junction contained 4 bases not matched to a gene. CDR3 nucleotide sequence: TGTGCCAGCAGTCGGACAGGGGGCTTTAATCAGCCCCAGCATTTT. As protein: CASSRTGGFNQPQHF.

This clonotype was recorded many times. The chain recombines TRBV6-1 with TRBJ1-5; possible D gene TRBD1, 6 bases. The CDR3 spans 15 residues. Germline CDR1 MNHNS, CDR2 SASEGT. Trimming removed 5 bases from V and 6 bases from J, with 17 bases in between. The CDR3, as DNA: TGTGCCAGCAGTATGTGGTGGGCAGGGGTTCAGCCCCAGCATTTT. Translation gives CASSMWWAGVQPQHF.